The rows below give T cell receptor beta chains drawn from one sample of a study of neoadjuvant anti-PD-1 for oral cavity cancer. Data came from immunoSEQ multiplex PCR; TCRdb stores just in-frame clones and leaves some out. The data show about 7,000 clones, roughly 78% seen once. The sequencing here drew on PBMCs, taken before nivolumab (anti-PD-1) treatment. The receptors shown here come from a person between 35 and 79 years old with oral cavity squamous cell carcinoma. Both conserved end residues are trimmed from each CDR3. Each record gives: clone size, V gene, CDR3 length, CDR3 protein. Rows give clone size only sometimes, using once, few, many, or a class for an expanded clone.

abundance: few
v_gene: TRBV6-6
len: 10
CDR3aa: ASSTEGQPQH

abundance: few
v_gene: TRBV5-1
len: 14
CDR3aa: ASSAGHYDSNQPQH

abundance: -
v_gene: TRBV2
len: 16
CDR3aa: ASSEGGLAGAALNEQF

abundance: -
v_gene: TRBV4-3
len: 12
CDR3aa: ASSQGAVGYEQY

abundance: -
v_gene: TRBV5-4
len: 13
CDR3aa: ASSLSGGTGETQY

abundance: -
v_gene: TRBV7-2
len: 15
CDR3aa: ASSLFVAGTGSYEQY

abundance: -
v_gene: TRBV30
len: 14
CDR3aa: AWSVPLSHDDNEQF

abundance: -
v_gene: TRBV25-1
len: 11
CDR3aa: ASSQTGNQPQH

abundance: -
v_gene: TRBV6-5
len: 12
CDR3aa: ASSYSKAVDTQY

abundance: -
v_gene: TRBV5-1
len: 14
CDR3aa: ASSPSGMRGNSPLH

abundance: -
v_gene: TRBV29-1
len: 11
CDR3aa: SGWTSSYNEQF